The 5 T cell receptor beta chains reported below all come from one sample, sequenced in a study of T cell repertoires in cytomegalovirus infection. These TCRs' antigens remain unknown. TCRdb re-called the reads with MiXCR, one entry per CDR3 protein. The table shows hundreds of thousands of distinct CDR3 sequences, with about 30% occurring only once. The sample here was cultured PBMCs, taken from culture after CMV antigen stimulation. These TCRs come from a human donor in good health (CMV status not recorded). Some clones in this sample may be carry-over from other donors' samples.

At least ten counts were recorded for this clonotype. V gene TRBV7-2 combines with J gene TRBJ1-2, with a possible D match to TRBD1 (6 bases). The CDR3 spans 13 residues. Germline CDR1 SGHTA, CDR2 FQGNSA. Between the trimmed V and J ends, which lost 4 bases and 2 bases, there was a span of 8 bases. The CDR3, as DNA: TGTGCCAGCAGCTGGACAGAGAACTATGGCTACACCTTC. Translating it yields CASSWTENYGYTF.

Concerning this clonotype: An end of the junction differs from the germline gene, which may be a read error. The chain employs TRBV14 and TRBJ1-1; D gene ambiguous. Germline-derived CDR1 and CDR2 are SGHDN and FVKESK. The CDR3 runs to 14 residues. The CDR3 here is CASSKEWLDTEAFF. The CDR3 coding sequence is TGTGCCAGCAGCAAAGAGTGGTTGGACACTGAAGCTTTCTTT.

This clonotype has just one count. The rearrangement uses TRBV20-1 and TRBJ2-1, with D possibly being TRBD1 (6 bases). CDR1 DFQATT and CDR2 SNEGSKA come from the germline V gene (reference sequence). This CDR3 has 14 residues. CDR3 in amino acids: CRTWGPKSYNEQFF. The CDR3 region has the DNA TGCAGGACGTGGGGGCCCAAGAGCTACAATGAGCAGTTCTTC.

The chain is built from TRBV4-1 and TRBJ2-7; 9 bases map to TRBD1. The CDR3 has 15 amino acids. J was trimmed by 3 bases and V by 2 bases; bases with no gene match: 5. The germline CDR1 and CDR2 sequences are MGHRA and YSYEKL. The CDR3 spells CASSQRTGDFYEQYF. CDR3 coding DNA: TGCGCCAGCAGCCAAAGGACAGGGGATTTCTACGAGCAGTACTTC.

About this clonotype: The junction and the germline gene differ at one end; a read error may be behind it. This sequence joins TRBV3-1 and TRBJ1-5; the D gene is possibly TRBD1 (5 bases). Germline-derived CDR1 and CDR2 are LGHDT and YNNKEL (reference sequence). This CDR3 is 14 amino acids long. This chain's CDR3 is CTSSQQAGFQPQHF. The CDR3 DNA follows: TGTACCAGCAGCCAACAAGCAGGGTTTCAGCCCCAGCATTTT.